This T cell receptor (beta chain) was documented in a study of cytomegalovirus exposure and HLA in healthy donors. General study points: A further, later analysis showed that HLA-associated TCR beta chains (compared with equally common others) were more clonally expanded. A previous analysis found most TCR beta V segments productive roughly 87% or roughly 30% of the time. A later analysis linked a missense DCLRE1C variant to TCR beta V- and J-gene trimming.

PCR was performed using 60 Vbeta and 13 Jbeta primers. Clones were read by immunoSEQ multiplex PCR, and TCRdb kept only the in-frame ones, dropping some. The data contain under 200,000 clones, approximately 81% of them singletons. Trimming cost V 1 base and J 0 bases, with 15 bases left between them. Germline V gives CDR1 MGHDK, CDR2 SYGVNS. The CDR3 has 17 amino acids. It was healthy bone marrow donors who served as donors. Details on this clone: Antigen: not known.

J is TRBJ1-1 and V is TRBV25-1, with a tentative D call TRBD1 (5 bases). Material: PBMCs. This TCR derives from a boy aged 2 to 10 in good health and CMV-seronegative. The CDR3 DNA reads TGTGCCAGCAGTGAATGGAGGGGAACAGAATTGAACACTGAAGCTTTCTTT. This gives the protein CASSEWRGTELNTEAFF.